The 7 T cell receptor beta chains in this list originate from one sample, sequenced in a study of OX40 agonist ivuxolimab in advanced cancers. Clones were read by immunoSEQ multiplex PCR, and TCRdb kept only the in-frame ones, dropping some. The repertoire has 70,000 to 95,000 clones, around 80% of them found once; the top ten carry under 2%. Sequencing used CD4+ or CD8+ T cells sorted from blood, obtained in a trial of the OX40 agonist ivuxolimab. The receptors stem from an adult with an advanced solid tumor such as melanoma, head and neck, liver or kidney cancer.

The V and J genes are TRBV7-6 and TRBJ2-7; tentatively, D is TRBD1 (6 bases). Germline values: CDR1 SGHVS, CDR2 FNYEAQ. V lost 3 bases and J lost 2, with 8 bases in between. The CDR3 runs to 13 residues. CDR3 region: CASSLDSTYEQYF. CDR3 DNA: TGTGCCAGCAGCTTGGACAGCACCTACGAGCAGTACTTC.

The DNA of the CDR3 is TGTGCCAGCAGCGCCTTGGACACGAACACTGAAGCTTTCTTT. The encoded protein is CASSALDTNTEAFF. This sequence joins TRBV9 and TRBJ1-1, with a tentative D call TRBD1 (5 bases). The CDR3 runs 14 residues. Between the trimmed V and J ends, which lost 3 bases and 1 base, there was a span of 10 bases. Germline V gives CDR1 SGDLS, CDR2 YYNGEE.

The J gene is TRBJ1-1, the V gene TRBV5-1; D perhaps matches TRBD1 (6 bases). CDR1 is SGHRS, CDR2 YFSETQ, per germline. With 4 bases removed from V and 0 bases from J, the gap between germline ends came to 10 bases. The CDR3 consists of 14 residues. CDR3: CASSQDRMNTEAFF. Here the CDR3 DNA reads TGCGCCAGCAGCCAGGACAGAATGAACACTGAAGCTTTCTTT.

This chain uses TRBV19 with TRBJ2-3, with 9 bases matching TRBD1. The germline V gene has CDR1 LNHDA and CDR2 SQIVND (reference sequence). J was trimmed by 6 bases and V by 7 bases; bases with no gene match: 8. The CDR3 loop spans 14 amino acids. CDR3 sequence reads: CASTDRGGSDTQYF. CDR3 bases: TGTGCCAGTACGGACAGGGGTGGGAGCGATACGCAGTATTTT.

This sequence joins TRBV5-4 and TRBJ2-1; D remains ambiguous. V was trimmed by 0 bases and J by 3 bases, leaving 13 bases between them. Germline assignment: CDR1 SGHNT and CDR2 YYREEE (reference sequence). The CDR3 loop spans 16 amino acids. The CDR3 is CASSLVPGALYNEQFF. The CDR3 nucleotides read TGTGCCAGCAGCTTGGTTCCGGGCGCACTCTACAATGAGCAGTTCTTC.

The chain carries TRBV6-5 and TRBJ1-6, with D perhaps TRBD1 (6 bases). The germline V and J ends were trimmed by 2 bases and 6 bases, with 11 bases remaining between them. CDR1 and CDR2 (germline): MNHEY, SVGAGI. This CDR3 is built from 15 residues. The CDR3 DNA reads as TGTGCCAGCAGTTACGCCGGGACAACTAATTCACCCCTCCACTTT. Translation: CASSYAGTTNSPLHF.

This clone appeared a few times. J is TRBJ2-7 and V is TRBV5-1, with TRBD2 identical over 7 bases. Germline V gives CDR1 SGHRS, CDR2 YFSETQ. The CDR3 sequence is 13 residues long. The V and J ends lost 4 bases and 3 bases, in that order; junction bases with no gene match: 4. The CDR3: CASSPRGGYEQYF. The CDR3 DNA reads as TGCGCCAGCAGCCCCCGCGGGGGCTACGAGCAGTACTTC.